The 24 T cell receptor beta chains below come from one sample, sequenced in a study of T cells in Graves' hyperthyroidism and ophthalmopathy. Amplified regions were TCR beta CDR3 sequences from RNA transcripts. The TCR CDR3 was amplified in a first-round RT-PCR using the HTBI primer set. A single record per CDR3 protein comes from TCRdb applying MiXCR to the multiplex PCR reads. The sample has roughly 400,000 distinct CDR3 sequences; roughly 25% are singletons. Sequenced material: blood. The receptors derive from a man between 45 and 60 years old with Graves' hyperthyroidism.

The genes are TRBV20-1 and TRBJ1-5, with a tentative D call TRBD1 (5 bases). This CDR3 has 14 residues. Germline loops: CDR1 DFQATT, CDR2 SNEGSKA (reference sequence). V lost 3 bases to trimming and J lost 4 bases, with 13 bases between them. CDR3 bases: TGCAGTGCTAGTGACGGGGGGTCTAATCAGCCCCAGCATTTT. Its protein product is CSASDGGSNQPQHF.

This clonotype was seen repeatedly, ten times or more. V is TRBV3-1 and J is TRBJ1-2, with D uncertain. Germline CDR1 and CDR2: LGHDT and YNNKEL (reference sequence). Trimming left V 3 bases short and J 7 bases short, with 12 bases between. The CDR3 totals 13 residues. The CDR3 region is CASSHSPHSGYTF. CDR3 in DNA: TGTGCCAGCAGCCATAGTCCACACTCTGGCTACACCTTC.

The gene calls are TRBV5-1 and TRBJ1-1; D is uncertain. Germline values: CDR1 SGHRS, CDR2 YFSETQ. V was clipped by 4 bases and J by 2 bases, with 27 bases between them. This CDR3 spans 19 amino acids. CDR3: CASSPNRTQIFRGNTEAFF. In DNA, the CDR3 is TGCGCCAGCAGCCCAAACCGGACCCAAATTTTCAGAGGTAACACTGAAGCTTTCTTT.

This clonotype was counted many times. This CDR3 is CASSLTGSNTEAFF. Here the CDR3 DNA reads TGTGCCAGCAGCTTGACAGGTTCTAACACTGAAGCTTTCTTT. The gene calls are TRBV6-1 and TRBJ1-1, with a weak D call TRBD1 (6 bases). CDR3 length: 14 amino acids. The V gene lost 6 bases and the J gene lost 2 bases, with 13 bases spanning the gap. Germline CDR1 MNHNS, CDR2 SASEGT.

The chain couples TRBV2 to TRBJ2-7; no clear D gene. The CDR3 has 15 amino acids. The germline V and J ends were trimmed by 2 bases and 2 bases, with 13 bases remaining between them. Germline V gene data show CDR1 as SNHLY and CDR2 as FYNNEI. CDR3 loop: CASSEHAGDPYEQYF. The CDR3 DNA follows: TGTGCCAGCAGTGAACACGCCGGTGACCCCTACGAGCAGTACTTC.

This clonotype was found many times. This chain uses TRBV11-1 with TRBJ1-1, with 7 bases fitting TRBD1. This CDR3 is 15 amino acids long. Trimming at V came to 3 bases and at J to 5 bases, leaving 9 bases not matched to a gene. Per the germline V gene, CDR1 is SGHAT and CDR2 is FQDESV (reference sequence). The CDR3 here is CASSFESTGRTEAFF. CDR3 in DNA: TGTGCCAGCAGCTTCGAGTCGACAGGGAGGACTGAAGCTTTCTTT. Based on the CDR3 plus reference TRBV11-1 and TRBJ1-1, the full variable domain is EAEVAQSPRYKITEKSQAVAFWCDPISGHATLYWYRQILGQGPELLVQFQDESVVDDSQLPKDRFSAERLKGVDSTLKIQPAELGDSAMYLCASSFESTGRTEAFFGQGTRLTVV.

This clonotype was observed a handful of times. The CDR3 spells CASSLGSRGNYGYTF. CDR3 in DNA: TGTGCCAGCAGCTTAGGCTCCAGAGGGAACTATGGCTACACCTTC. V usage is TRBV7-9 and J usage is TRBJ1-2; D is unresolved. Trimming took 1 base from V and 2 from J, leaving 11 bases between them. CDR3 length: 15 residues. Germline CDR1 reads SEHNR; CDR2 reads FQNEAQ (reference sequence).

This clonotype was recorded at least ten times. The V call is TRBV11-3, the J call TRBJ2-7; D is possibly TRBD2 (6 bases). The germline gives CDR1 SGHNT, CDR2 YENEEA. Trimming stripped 4 bases from V and 3 bases from J, with 13 bases between. This CDR3 is 14 amino acids long. The CDR3 here is CASSSPTGLYEQYF. CDR3 DNA: TGTGCCAGCAGCTCCCCGACGGGACTCTACGAGCAGTACTTC.

The table lists this clonotype with many counts. The rearrangement joins TRBV28 to TRBJ2-1, with 7 bases identical to TRBD1. This CDR3 is 15 amino acids long. Unmatched junction bases numbered 12, after V lost 7 bases and J lost 6 bases. CDR1 and CDR2 (germline): MDHEN, SYDVKM. CDR3 nucleotide sequence: TGTGCCAGCACAGTCCCGACAGGGTTCTCCAATGAGCAGTTCTTC. Protein: CASTVPTGFSNEQFF.

This clonotype turned up a few times. This chain connects TRBV9 to TRBJ2-1; D possibly corresponds to TRBD2 (5 bases). Germline CDR1 is SGDLS and CDR2 is YYNGEE. The CDR3 covers 15 residues. Trimming removed 4 bases from V and 5 bases from J, with 16 bases in between. The CDR3, as DNA: TGTGCCAGCAGCCACGGACTCACATCCAACAATGAGCAGTTCTTC. Translating it yields CASSHGLTSNNEQFF.

This clonotype was counted a single time. V gene TRBV27 combines with J gene TRBJ2-7, with TRBD2 matching 7 bases. V shed 8 bases and J 4 bases; nucleotides not matched to a gene: 8. CDR3 length equals 13 residues. The germline V gene has CDR1 MNHEY and CDR2 SMNVEV (reference sequence). CDR3: CASASGGRYEQYF. CDR3 bases: TGTGCCAGCGCCTCGGGGGGTCGGTACGAGCAGTACTTC.

The V and J genes are TRBV6-2 or TRBV6-3 and TRBJ1-1, with D unclear. The CDR3 sequence is 12 residues long. Per the germline V gene, CDR1 is MNHEY and CDR2 is SVGEGT. V lost 2 bases, J lost 5 bases, and 6 bases lay in between. The CDR3 loop is CASSYLRTEAFF. Here the CDR3 DNA reads TGTGCCAGCAGTTACCTGAGGACTGAAGCTTTCTTT.

This rearrangement joins TRBV5-5 to TRBJ1-2; D call uncertain. V was pared by 0 bases and J by 2 bases, with 8 bases between. The germline V gene encodes CDR1 SGHKS and CDR2 YYEKEE (reference sequence). The CDR3 loop spans 14 amino acids. The CDR3 loop reads CASSLGTKNYGYTF. The CDR3 DNA reads TGTGCCAGCAGCTTGGGGACCAAAAACTATGGCTACACCTTC.

This clonotype was seen ten or more times. This chain links TRBV28 with TRBJ2-1; 13 positions agree with TRBD2. V was pared by 5 bases and J by 0 bases, with 7 bases of the junction left unmatched. CDR3 size: 18 residues. Germline loops: CDR1 MDHEN, CDR2 SYDVKM. The CDR3 coding sequence is TGTGCCAGCAGTCAACTAGCGGGAGGGCCCCGCTCCTACAATGAGCAGTTCTTC. Amino acids: CASSQLAGGPRSYNEQFF.

The chain uses TRBV6-1 and TRBJ1-6; 7 positions agree with TRBD1. The V and J ends lost 2 bases and 7 bases, in that order; junction bases with no gene match: 2. Germline loops: CDR1 MNHNS, CDR2 SASEGT. The CDR3 length is 14 residues. CDR3 amino acids: CASSESDRNSPLHF. The CDR3 bases are TGTGCCAGCAGTGAATCGGACAGGAATTCACCCCTCCACTTT.

This clonotype was seen only a few times. V is TRBV5-1 and J is TRBJ2-1, with 9 bases that match TRBD1. V lost 0 bases, J lost 3 bases, and 4 bases stayed unmatched. CDR1 SGHRS and CDR2 YFSETQ come from the germline V gene. The CDR3 runs 16 residues. The CDR3 DNA sequence: TGCGCCAGCAGCTTGGGAGGGACAGGGCGCTACAATGAGCAGTTCTTC. This gives the protein CASSLGGTGRYNEQFF.

There are a few counts of this clonotype. V gene TRBV30 combines with J gene TRBJ1-4; TRBD1 is a possible D gene (5 bases). Germline CDR1 GTSNPN, CDR2 SVGIG (reference sequence). The germline V and J ends were trimmed by 6 bases and 7 bases, with 15 bases remaining between them. This CDR3 comprises 13 residues. CDR3 DNA sequence: TGTGCCTGTACGGTGATGGGGCTTGAAAAACTGTTTTTT. Encoded protein: CACTVMGLEKLFF.

At least ten counts were recorded for this clonotype. For the CDR3, the DNA is TGTGCCAGCAGCCCAGGGTACACTGAAGCTTTCTTT. This sequence encodes CASSPGYTEAFF. The chain uses TRBV2 and TRBJ1-1, with D tentatively TRBD1 (5 bases). The CDR3 consists of 12 residues. The V end was cut by 6 bases, the J end by 3 bases, with 8 bases between. Germline V gene lookup returns CDR1 SNHLY and CDR2 FYNNEI.

The table lists this clonotype with a few counts. V is TRBV7-3 and J is TRBJ2-3, with D tentatively TRBD1 (5 bases). The CDR3 loop spans 16 amino acids. The germline V and J ends were trimmed by 2 bases and 2 bases, with 14 bases remaining between them. Per the germline V gene, CDR1 is SGHTA and CDR2 is FQGTGA. The CDR3 reads CASSLGLSGFTDTQYF. In DNA form, the CDR3 reads TGTGCCAGCAGCTTAGGGTTGTCAGGGTTCACAGATACGCAGTATTTT.

The gene calls are TRBV7-8 and TRBJ1-1, with TRBD1 as a possible D gene (6 bases). The germline V gene encodes CDR1 SGHVS and CDR2 FQNEAQ. V dropped 1 base and J dropped 8 bases, with 14 bases sitting between them. CDR3 length: 14 amino acids. CDR3 bases: TGTGCCAGCAGCTTAGTAGGGATCGGGACAGAAGCTTTCTTT. Its translation is CASSLVGIGTEAFF.

V gene TRBV29-1 combines with J gene TRBJ1-4, with D possibly TRBD1 on 5 matching bases. The V gene lost 7 bases and the J gene lost 9 bases, with 15 bases spanning the gap. CDR3 length: 12 residues. The germline gives CDR1 SQVTM, CDR2 ANQGSEA. Written as DNA, the CDR3 is TGCAGCGCGGGGGAGGGGCGGCAAAAACTGTTTTTT. This gives the protein CSAGEGRQKLFF.

The table lists this clonotype with a count of one. As DNA, the CDR3 is TGTGCCAGCAGCTTAGCGGCGGGAGCATGGGAGCAGTTCTTC. It encodes CASSLAAGAWEQFF. The chain combines TRBV7-9 with TRBJ2-1, with 7 positions matching TRBD2. The CDR3 spans 14 residues. V dropped 0 bases and J dropped 10; count of bases not matched to a gene: 6. From germline, CDR1 is SEHNR and CDR2 FQNEAQ (reference sequence).

The genes are TRBV12-3 or TRBV12-4 and TRBJ2-2; TRBD1 agrees at 7 bases. The CDR3 sequence is 16 residues long. V was pared by 6 bases and J by 1 base, with 8 bases of the junction left unmatched. CDR3 region: CASSLTGVLNTGELFF. For the CDR3, the DNA is TGTGCCAGCAGCCTAACAGGGGTCTTGAACACCGGGGAGCTGTTTTTT.

The chain has TRBV24-1 and TRBJ2-7, with 8 nucleotides matching TRBD1. V shed 2 bases and J 3 bases; nucleotides not matched to a gene: 5. Germline assignment: CDR1 KGHDR and CDR2 SFDVKD. The CDR3 covers 15 residues. In DNA, the CDR3 is TGTGCCACCAGTGATTCCGTAACAGGGGGCTACGAGCAGTACTTC. Its translation: CATSDSVTGGYEQYF.